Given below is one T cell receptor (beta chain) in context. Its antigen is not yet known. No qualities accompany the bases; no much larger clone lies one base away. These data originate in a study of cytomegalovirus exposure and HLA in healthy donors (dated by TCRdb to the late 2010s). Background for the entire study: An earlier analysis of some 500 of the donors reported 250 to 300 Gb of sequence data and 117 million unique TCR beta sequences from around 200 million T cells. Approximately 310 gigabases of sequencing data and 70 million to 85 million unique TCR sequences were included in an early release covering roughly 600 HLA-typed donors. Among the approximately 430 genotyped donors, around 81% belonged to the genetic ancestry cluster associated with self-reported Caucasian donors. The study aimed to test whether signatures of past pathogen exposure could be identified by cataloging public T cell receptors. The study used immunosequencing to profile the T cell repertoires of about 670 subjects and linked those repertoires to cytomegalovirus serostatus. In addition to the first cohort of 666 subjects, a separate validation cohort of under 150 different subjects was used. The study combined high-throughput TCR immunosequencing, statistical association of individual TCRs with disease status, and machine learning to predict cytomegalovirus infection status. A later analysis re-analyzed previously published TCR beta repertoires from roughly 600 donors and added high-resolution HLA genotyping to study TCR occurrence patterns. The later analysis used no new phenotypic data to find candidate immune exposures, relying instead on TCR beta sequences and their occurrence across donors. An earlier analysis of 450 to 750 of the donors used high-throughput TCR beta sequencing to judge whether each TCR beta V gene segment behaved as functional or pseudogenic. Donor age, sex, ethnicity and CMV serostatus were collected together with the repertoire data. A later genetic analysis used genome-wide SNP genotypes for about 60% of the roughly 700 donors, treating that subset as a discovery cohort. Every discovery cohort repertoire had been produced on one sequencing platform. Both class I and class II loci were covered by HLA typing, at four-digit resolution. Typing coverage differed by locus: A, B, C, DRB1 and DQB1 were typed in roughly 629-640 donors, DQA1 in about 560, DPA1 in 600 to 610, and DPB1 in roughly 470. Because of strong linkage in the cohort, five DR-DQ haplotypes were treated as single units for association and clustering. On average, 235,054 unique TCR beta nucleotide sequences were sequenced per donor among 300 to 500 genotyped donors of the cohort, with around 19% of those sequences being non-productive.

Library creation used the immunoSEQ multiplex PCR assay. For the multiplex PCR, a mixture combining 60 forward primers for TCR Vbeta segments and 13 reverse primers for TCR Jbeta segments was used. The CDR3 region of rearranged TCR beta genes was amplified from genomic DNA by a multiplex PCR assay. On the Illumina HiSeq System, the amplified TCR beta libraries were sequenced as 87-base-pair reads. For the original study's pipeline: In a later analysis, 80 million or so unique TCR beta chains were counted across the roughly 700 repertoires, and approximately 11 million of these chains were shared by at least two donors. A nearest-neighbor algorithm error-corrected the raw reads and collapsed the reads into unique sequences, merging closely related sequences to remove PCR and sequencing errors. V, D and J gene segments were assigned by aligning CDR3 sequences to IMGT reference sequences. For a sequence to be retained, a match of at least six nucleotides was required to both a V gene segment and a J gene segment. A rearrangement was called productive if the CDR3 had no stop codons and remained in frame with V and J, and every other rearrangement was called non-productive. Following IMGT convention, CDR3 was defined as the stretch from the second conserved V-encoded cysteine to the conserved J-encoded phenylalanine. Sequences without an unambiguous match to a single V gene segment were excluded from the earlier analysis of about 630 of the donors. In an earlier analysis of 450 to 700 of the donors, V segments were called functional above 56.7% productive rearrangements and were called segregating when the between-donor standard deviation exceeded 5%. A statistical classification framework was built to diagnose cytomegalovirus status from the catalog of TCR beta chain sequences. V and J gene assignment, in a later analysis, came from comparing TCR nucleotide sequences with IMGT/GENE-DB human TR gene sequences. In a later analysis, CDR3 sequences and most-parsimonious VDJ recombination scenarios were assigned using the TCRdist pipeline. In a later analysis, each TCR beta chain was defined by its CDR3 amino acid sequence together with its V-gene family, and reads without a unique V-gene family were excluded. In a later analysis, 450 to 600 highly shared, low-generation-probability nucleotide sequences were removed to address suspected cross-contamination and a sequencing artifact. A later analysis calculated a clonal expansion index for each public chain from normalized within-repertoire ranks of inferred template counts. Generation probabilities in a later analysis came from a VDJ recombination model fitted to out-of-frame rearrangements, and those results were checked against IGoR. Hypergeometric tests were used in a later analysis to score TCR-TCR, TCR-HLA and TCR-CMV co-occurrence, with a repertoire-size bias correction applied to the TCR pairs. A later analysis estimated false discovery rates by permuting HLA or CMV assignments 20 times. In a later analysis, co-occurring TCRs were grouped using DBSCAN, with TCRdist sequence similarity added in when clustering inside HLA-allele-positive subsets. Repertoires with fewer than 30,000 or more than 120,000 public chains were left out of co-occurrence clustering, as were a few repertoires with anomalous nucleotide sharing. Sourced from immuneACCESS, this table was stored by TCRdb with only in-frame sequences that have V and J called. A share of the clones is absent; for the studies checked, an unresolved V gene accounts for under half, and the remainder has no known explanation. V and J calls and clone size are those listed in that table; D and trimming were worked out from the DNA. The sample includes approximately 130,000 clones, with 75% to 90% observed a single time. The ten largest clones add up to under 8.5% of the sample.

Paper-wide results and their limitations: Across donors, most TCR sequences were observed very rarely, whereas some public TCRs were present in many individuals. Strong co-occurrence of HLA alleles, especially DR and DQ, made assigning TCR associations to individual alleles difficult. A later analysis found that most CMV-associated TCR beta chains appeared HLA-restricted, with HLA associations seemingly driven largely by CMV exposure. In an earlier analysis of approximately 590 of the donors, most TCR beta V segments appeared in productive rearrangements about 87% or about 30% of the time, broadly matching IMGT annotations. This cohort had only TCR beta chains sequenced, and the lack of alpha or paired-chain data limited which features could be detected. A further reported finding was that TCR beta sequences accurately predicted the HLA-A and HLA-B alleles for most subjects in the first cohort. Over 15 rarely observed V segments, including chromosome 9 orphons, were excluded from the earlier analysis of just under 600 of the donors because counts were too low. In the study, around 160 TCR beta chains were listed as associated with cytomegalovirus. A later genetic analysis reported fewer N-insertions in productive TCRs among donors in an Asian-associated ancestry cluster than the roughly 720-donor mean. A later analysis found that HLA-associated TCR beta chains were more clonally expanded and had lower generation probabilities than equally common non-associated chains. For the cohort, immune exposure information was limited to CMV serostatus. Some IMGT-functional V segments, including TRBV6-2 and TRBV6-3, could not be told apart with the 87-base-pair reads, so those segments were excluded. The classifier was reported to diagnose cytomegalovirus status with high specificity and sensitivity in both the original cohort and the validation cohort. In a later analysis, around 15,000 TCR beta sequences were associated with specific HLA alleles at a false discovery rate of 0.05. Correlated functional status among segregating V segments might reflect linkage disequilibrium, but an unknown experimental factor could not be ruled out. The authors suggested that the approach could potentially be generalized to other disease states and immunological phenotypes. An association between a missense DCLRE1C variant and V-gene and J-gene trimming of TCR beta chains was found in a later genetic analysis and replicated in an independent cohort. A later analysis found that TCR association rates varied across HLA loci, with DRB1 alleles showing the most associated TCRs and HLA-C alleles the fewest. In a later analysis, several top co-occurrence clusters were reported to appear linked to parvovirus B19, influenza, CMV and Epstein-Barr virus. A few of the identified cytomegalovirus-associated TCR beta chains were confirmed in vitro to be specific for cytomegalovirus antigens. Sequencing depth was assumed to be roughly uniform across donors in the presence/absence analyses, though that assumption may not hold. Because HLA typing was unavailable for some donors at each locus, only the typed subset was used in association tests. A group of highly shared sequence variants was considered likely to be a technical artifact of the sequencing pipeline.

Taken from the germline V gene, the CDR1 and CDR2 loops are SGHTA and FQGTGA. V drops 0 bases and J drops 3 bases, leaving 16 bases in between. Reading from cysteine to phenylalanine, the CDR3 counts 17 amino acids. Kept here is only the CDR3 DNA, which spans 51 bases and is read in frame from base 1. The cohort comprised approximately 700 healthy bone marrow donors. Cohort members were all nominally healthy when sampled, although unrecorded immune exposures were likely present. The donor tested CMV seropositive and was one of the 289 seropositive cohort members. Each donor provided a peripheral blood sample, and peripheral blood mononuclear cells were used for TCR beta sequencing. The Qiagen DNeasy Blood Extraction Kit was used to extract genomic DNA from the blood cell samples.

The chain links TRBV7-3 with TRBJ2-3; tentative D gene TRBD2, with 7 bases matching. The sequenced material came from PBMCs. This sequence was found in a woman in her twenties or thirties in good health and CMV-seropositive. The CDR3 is CASSLTGGLKGTDTQYF. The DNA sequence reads TGTGCCAGCAGCTTAACCGGGGGGCTGAAGGGGACAGATACGCAGTATTTT. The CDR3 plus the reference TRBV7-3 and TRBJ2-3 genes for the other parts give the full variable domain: GAGVSQTPSNKVTEKGKYVELRCDPISGHTALYWYRQSLGQGPEFLIYFQGTGAADDSGLPNDRFFAVRPEGSVSTLKIQRTERGDSAVYLCASSLTGGLKGTDTQYFGPGTRLTVL.